One and the same sample provided the 32 T cell receptor beta chains below, sequenced in a study of cytomegalovirus exposure and HLA in healthy donors (TCRdb year 2017). The method was the immunoSEQ multiplex PCR assay. The multiplex PCR relied on a mix of 60 forward primers for TCR Vbeta segments and 13 reverse primers for TCR Jbeta segments. What TCRdb holds here is the immuneACCESS table cut down to in-frame rearrangements. Part of the clones is not present; checked against another copy, under half of the missing clones reflect an unresolved V gene, and the others are unexplained. This sample holds 150,000 to 200,000 clones; around four fifths were observed only once. The ten top clones hold about 1.5% of the sample. Sequencing input: PBMCs. The receptors were gathered from a woman younger than 45 in good health and CMV-seropositive.

The chain has TRBV28 and TRBJ1-1; 8 nucleotides match TRBD1. With 4 bases clipped from V and 0 bases from J, the junction kept 10 bases outside the gene matches. CDR1 and CDR2 (germline): MDHEN, SYDVKM. This CDR3 comprises 17 residues. CDR3 bases: TGTGCCAGCAGTTCTCGTGGACAGGGCCCTTTGAACACTGAAGCTTTCTTT. Translation: CASSSRGQGPLNTEAFF.

This clone was seen once. The chain has TRBV5-1 and TRBJ2-3, with D perhaps matching TRBD2 (6 bases). Trimming stripped 4 bases from V and 3 bases from J, with 15 bases between. The germline V gene has CDR1 SGHRS and CDR2 YFSETQ. CDR3 size: 15 residues. In DNA form, the CDR3 reads TGCGCCAGCAGCCTGCCGGGGGTGGAGACAGATACGCAGTATTTT. This sequence encodes CASSLPGVETDTQYF.

This clone was detected once. J is TRBJ1-1 and V is TRBV28, with TRBD1 matching 9 bases. V trimming: 2 bases; J trimming: 7 bases; junction bases outside the gene matches: 5. CDR1 and CDR2 (germline): MDHEN, SYDVKM. The CDR3 is 14 amino acids. CDR3 sequence: CASSLDDRGVEAFF. The DNA of the CDR3 is TGTGCCAGCAGTTTAGATGACAGGGGGGTTGAAGCTTTCTTT.

The chain joins TRBV18 to TRBJ2-7, with 9 bases identical to TRBD1. This CDR3 is built from 17 residues. Germline assignment: CDR1 KGHSH and CDR2 LQKENI. The junction had 13 bases not matched to a gene; V was cut back by 4 bases and J by 3 bases. CDR3 bases: TGTGCCAGCTCACGAATCGCTGCAGGGACAGGGAACTACGAGCAGTACTTC. Its translation: CASSRIAAGTGNYEQYF.

The chain is built from TRBV9 and TRBJ2-1; 7 nucleotides line up with TRBD2. This CDR3 is 15 amino acids long. V shed 4 bases, J shed 0 bases, and the junction held 4 bases outside the gene matches. CDR1 and CDR2 (germline): SGDLS, YYNGEE. The CDR3 is CASSPGGSSYNEQFF. The CDR3 DNA is TGTGCCAGCAGCCCGGGGGGAAGCTCCTACAATGAGCAGTTCTTC.

The rearrangement uses TRBV27 and TRBJ2-7, with TRBD2 identical over 9 bases. Germline trimming cut 6 bases from V and 0 bases from J; bases unmatched to any gene: 3. Germline lookup yields CDR1 MNHEY and CDR2 SMNVEV (reference sequence). The CDR3 runs to 14 residues. CDR3 loop: CASRGLALSYEQYF. The CDR3, as DNA: TGTGCCAGCAGGGGACTAGCCCTCTCCTACGAGCAGTACTTC.

This chain uses TRBV29-1 with TRBJ2-3; 9 nucleotides line up with TRBD1. The CDR3 is made up of 13 amino acids. Germline-derived CDR1 and CDR2 are SQVTM and ANQGSEA. The junction had 6 bases not matched to a gene; V was cut back by 6 bases and J by 5 bases. This CDR3 is CSVGTGYEDTQYF. In DNA form, the CDR3 reads TGCAGCGTGGGGACAGGGTACGAAGATACGCAGTATTTT.

The chain joins TRBV27 to TRBJ2-7, with 10 bases lining up with TRBD2. Trimming at V came to 8 bases and at J to 3 bases, leaving 7 bases not matched to a gene. CDR1 and CDR2 (germline): MNHEY, SMNVEV (reference sequence). This CDR3 spans 14 amino acids. CDR3 in amino acids: CASSGLAASYEQYF. The CDR3 region has the DNA TGTGCCAGCTCAGGACTAGCGGCAAGCTACGAGCAGTACTTC.

The genes are TRBV27 and TRBJ2-1; D not resolved. Trimming stripped 2 bases from V and 7 bases from J, with 3 bases between. Germline lookup yields CDR1 MNHEY and CDR2 SMNVEV (reference sequence). There are 11 residues in the CDR3. This CDR3 reads CASSLRNEQFF. The CDR3 DNA follows: TGTGCCAGCAGTTTACGGAATGAGCAGTTCTTC.

This rearrangement joins TRBV28 to TRBJ1-2; TRBD1 matches 7 bases. The CDR3 is 14 residues long. Germline CDR1 MDHEN, CDR2 SYDVKM. V lost 6 bases and J lost 4; bases outside the gene matches: 8. The CDR3 sequence is CASRLSDRSYGYTF. In DNA, the CDR3 is TGTGCCAGCAGACTTTCGGACAGGAGCTATGGCTACACCTTC.

The chain joins TRBV11-3 to TRBJ2-1; D gene ambiguous. The CDR3 extends over 12 amino acids. Trimming cost V 5 bases and J 8 bases, with 10 bases left between them. CDR1 SGHNT and CDR2 YENEEA come from the germline V gene. The CDR3 loop is CASSIDTDEQFF. The CDR3 coding sequence is TGTGCCAGCAGCATCGACACGGATGAGCAGTTCTTC.

This chain links TRBV28 with TRBJ2-3, with D maybe TRBD1 (5 bases). The CDR3 has 14 residues. CDR1 MDHEN and CDR2 SYDVKM come from the germline V gene. Trimming removed 7 bases from V and 4 bases from J, with 15 bases in between. The CDR3 here is CASKKGYGSDTQYF. The CDR3 region has the DNA TGTGCCAGCAAGAAGGGGTATGGGTCAGATACGCAGTATTTT.

The chain employs TRBV14 and TRBJ1-1; D gene unclear. The ends were cut back, 0 bases at V and 10 bases at J, with 9 bases in the middle. CDR1 is SGHDN and CDR2 is FVKESK in the germline V gene. The CDR3 consists of 12 residues. In nucleotides, the CDR3 is TGTGCCAGCAGCCAAGAGCCCGGAGTAGCTTTCTTT. It is translated as CASSQEPGVAFF.

The chain carries TRBV9 and TRBJ2-1; 8 bases align to TRBD1. V lost 3 bases and J lost 4; bases outside the gene matches: 3. CDR3 length: 14 residues. Looked up from germline, CDR1 is SGDLS and CDR2 is YYNGEE. CDR3 coding DNA: TGTGCCAGCAGCGGGACAGGGTGGTACAATGAGCAGTTCTTC. Translating it yields CASSGTGWYNEQFF.

The genes are TRBV10-3 and TRBJ1-4; D remains ambiguous. Trimming took 0 bases from V and 0 from J, leaving 5 bases between them. CDR1 ENHRY and CDR2 SYGVKD come from the germline V gene. This CDR3 is 15 amino acids long. CDR3 coding DNA: TGTGCCATCAGTGAGTCCGGAGCAACTAATGAAAAACTGTTTTTT. This translates into CAISESGATNEKLFF.

The V gene is TRBV5-8, the J gene TRBJ2-1; TRBD1 matches at 10 bases. Trimming removed 4 bases from V and 7 bases from J; junction bases left unmatched: 17. The CDR3 extends over 18 amino acids. Germline CDR1 SGHTS, CDR2 YDEGEE. The CDR3 sequence: CASSPGTGASGGSNEQFF. The CDR3 coding sequence is TGTGCCAGCAGCCCCGGGACAGGGGCTTCCGGGGGTAGTAATGAGCAGTTCTTC. Together with reference TRBV5-8 and TRBJ2-1, the CDR3 gives the full variable domain: EAGVTQSPTHLIKTRGQQATLRCSPISGHTSVYWYQQALGLGLQFLLWYDEGEERNRGNFPPRFSGRQFPNYSSELNVNALELEDSALYLCASSPGTGASGGSNEQFFGPGTRLTVL.

V gene TRBV2 combines with J gene TRBJ2-6, with no clear D. Germline CDR1 and CDR2: SNHLY and FYNNEI. This CDR3 has 13 amino acids. V was shortened by 8 bases and J by 0 bases, with 5 bases between the two germline ends. This CDR3 reads CASGSSGANVLTF. The DNA for the CDR3 is TGTGCCAGCGGCAGCTCTGGGGCCAACGTCCTGACTTTC.

The DNA for the CDR3 is TGCAGCGTTGCGAGCGGGGAGAGCTACACCTTC. Protein product: CSVASGESYTF. V and J are TRBV29-1 and TRBJ1-2, with D hard to call. CDR1 is SQVTM and CDR2 is ANQGSEA in the germline V gene. This CDR3 spans 11 amino acids. Trimming removed 4 bases at V and 9 bases at J, with 12 bases between. Supplemented by reference TRBV29-1 and TRBJ1-2, the full variable domain reads SAVISQKPSRDICQRGTSLTIQCQVDSQVTMMFWYRQQPGQSLTLIATANQGSEATYESGFVIDKFPISRPNLTFSTLTVSNMSPEDSSIYLCSVASGESYTFGSGTRLTVV.

V is TRBV5-1 and J is TRBJ1-2; possible D gene TRBD1, 6 bases. Trimming cost V 4 bases and J 8 bases, with 24 bases left between them. The CDR3 contains 16 residues. Germline CDR1 reads SGHRS; CDR2 reads YFSETQ. For the CDR3, the DNA is TGCGCCAGCAGCCTGGAGGCGAGGGGGGGCGCCGGAGGCTACACCTTC. It is translated as CASSLEARGGAGGYTF.

V and J are TRBV11-3 and TRBJ2-3; TRBD2 matches 15 bases. Germline lookup yields CDR1 SGHNT and CDR2 YENEEA. The CDR3 spans 18 residues. V lost 5 bases, J lost 4 bases, and 10 bases stayed unmatched. The CDR3 reads CASSPRTSGRAGADTQYF. DNA of the CDR3: TGTGCCAGCAGCCCTCGGACTAGCGGGAGGGCCGGGGCAGATACGCAGTATTTT.

The gene calls are TRBV14 and TRBJ1-1; 7 bases fit TRBD1. CDR3 length: 13 amino acids. J was trimmed by 4 bases and V by 3 bases; bases with no gene match: 2. CDR1 and CDR2 from the germline V gene are SGHDN and FVKESK. The CDR3 DNA is TGTGCCAGCAGCCACTGGACAGGCACTGAAGCTTTCTTT. This encodes CASSHWTGTEAFF.

This rearrangement joins TRBV2 to TRBJ1-2; 8 positions match TRBD1. Germline V gene data show CDR1 as SNHLY and CDR2 as FYNNEI. J gave up 6 bases and V 6 bases, and 9 bases lay outside the gene matches. The CDR3 runs to 14 residues. The CDR3, as DNA: TGTGCCAGCAGCCCCGGACAGGGAGGAAATGGCTACACCTTC. Translated, it gives CASSPGQGGNGYTF. Variable domain in full (rest from reference TRBV2 and TRBJ1-2): EPEVTQTPSHQVTQMGQEVILRCVPISNHLYFYWYRQILGQKVEFLVSFYNNEISEKSEIFDDQFSVERPDGSNFTLKIRSTKLEDSAMYFCASSPGQGGNGYTFGSGTRLTVV.

The chain has TRBV6-5 and TRBJ2-7; TRBD2 is a possible D gene (6 bases). Germline assignment: CDR1 MNHEY and CDR2 SVGAGI. The CDR3 sequence is 14 residues long. V was cut by 0 bases and J by 3 bases, with 9 bases left in between. DNA of the CDR3: TGTGCCAGCAGTTACTCAGGAGGGGTCTACGAGCAGTACTTC. Translation: CASSYSGGVYEQYF.

The gene calls are TRBV2 and TRBJ1-3, with D possibly being TRBD1 (5 bases). Germline values: CDR1 SNHLY, CDR2 FYNNEI. The CDR3 runs 15 residues. The germline V and J ends were trimmed by 5 bases and 3 bases, with 14 bases remaining between them. In DNA, the CDR3 is TGTGCCAGCAGTTATCGGGGGGGAAGTGGAAACACCATATATTTT. Protein: CASSYRGGSGNTIYF. Full variable domain (outside the CDR3, taken from reference TRBV2 and TRBJ1-3): EPEVTQTPSHQVTQMGQEVILRCVPISNHLYFYWYRQILGQKVEFLVSFYNNEISEKSEIFDDQFSVERPDGSNFTLKIRSTKLEDSAMYFCASSYRGGSGNTIYFGEGSWLTVV.

J is TRBJ2-3 and V is TRBV14; 8 bases match TRBD2. Trimming removed 0 bases from V and 3 bases from J; junction bases left unmatched: 5. Germline CDR1 reads SGHDN; CDR2 reads FVKESK. There are 16 residues in the CDR3. CDR3 amino acids: CASSQDKAGGTDTQYF. The CDR3 DNA reads as TGTGCCAGCAGCCAAGACAAGGCGGGAGGAACAGATACGCAGTATTTT.

V usage is TRBV4-3 and J usage is TRBJ2-5, with D unclear. CDR3 length: 14 residues. Germline V CDR1 and CDR2: LGHNA, YSLEER. Trimming took 0 bases from V and 2 from J, leaving 7 bases between them. The CDR3 here is CASSQDERQETQYF. The DNA of the CDR3 is TGCGCCAGCAGCCAAGATGAGCGTCAAGAGACCCAGTACTTC.

The chain employs TRBV28 and TRBJ2-7, with 12 bases matching TRBD1. Germline V gene sequence: CDR1 MDHEN, CDR2 SYDVKM. V dropped 2 bases and J dropped 5; count of bases not matched to a gene: 4. This CDR3 has 15 residues. The DNA of the CDR3 is TGTGCCAGCAGTTTAGGGACAGGGGGCCGTAACGAGCAGTACTTC. Translation: CASSLGTGGRNEQYF.

The CDR3 DNA reads TGTGCCAGCAGCTTAGTCAGAACTAGCGGGATGTTGTACGAGCAGTACTTC. It encodes CASSLVRTSGMLYEQYF. V and J are TRBV11-3 and TRBJ2-7; 10 bases line up with TRBD2. The length of the CDR3 is 17 residues. Trimming removed 1 base from V and 4 bases from J; junction bases left unmatched: 10. Germline loops: CDR1 SGHNT, CDR2 YENEEA.

The CDR3, as DNA: TGCGCCAGCAGCCCGGAGCAGGGTGCCTACGAGCAGTACTTC. It specifies CASSPEQGAYEQYF. The chain joins TRBV5-1 to TRBJ2-7, with D perhaps matching TRBD1 (5 bases). Germline values: CDR1 SGHRS, CDR2 YFSETQ. With 4 bases removed from V and 2 bases from J, the gap between germline ends came to 13 bases. The CDR3 covers 14 residues.

V is TRBV21-1 and J is TRBJ1-2; the table's D call, TRBD1, has no DNA check behind it. TRBV21-1 is a pseudogene locus. The CDR3 extends over 12 amino acids. The CDR3 DNA follows: TGTGCCAGCAGCAGTAGGGGGCTTGGCTACACCTTC. Translation gives CASSSRGLGYTF.

The rearrangement joins TRBV6-7 to TRBJ1-1; TRBD1 agrees at 7 bases. TRBV6-7 qualifies as an ORF whose function is uncertain. CDR3 length equals 16 residues. Losses at the gene ends were 6 bases for V and 1 base for J; bases not matched to a gene: 11. The CDR3 DNA is TGTGCCAGCAGCAGAACTGTCGACAGGGAGAACACTGAAGCTTTCTTT. It translates to CASSRTVDRENTEAFF.

The chain recombines TRBV6-5 with TRBJ1-1; D gene uncertain. This CDR3 spans 15 amino acids. Germline V gene data show CDR1 as MNHEY and CDR2 as SVGAGI. V lost 0 bases and J 1 base, leaving 9 bases between the germline ends. CDR3 DNA sequence: TGTGCCAGCAGTTACTCACACAGACCGAACACTGAAGCTTTCTTT. It specifies CASSYSHRPNTEAFF.